Each of the 14 T cell receptor beta chains below was sequenced from the same sample in a study of T cells in Graves' hyperthyroidism and ophthalmopathy. Using RNA transcripts as the source, TCR beta CDR3 regions were amplified. During a first-round RT-PCR of the TCR CDR3, the HTBI primer set was used. TCRdb reprocessed the multiplex PCR reads via MiXCR and lists one record per CDR3 protein. The sample consists of 250,000 to 300,000 distinct CDR3 sequences, 10% to 15% of them appearing once. Sample: blood. These receptors originate from a woman in her 30s with Graves' hyperthyroidism that later progressed to Graves' ophthalmopathy.

The sample holds many counts of this clonotype. The rearrangement uses TRBV6-1 and TRBJ2-3; 7 bases align to TRBD1. The germline CDR1 and CDR2 sequences are MNHNS and SASEGT. V lost 5 bases to trimming and J lost 3 bases; unmatched junction nucleotides: 8. The CDR3 covers 15 residues. In DNA, the CDR3 is TGTGCCAGCAGTCCCCAGGGACAGAGAACAGATACGCAGTATTTT. It translates to CASSPQGQRTDTQYF.

This clonotype was seen ten or more times. The chain joins TRBV20-1 to TRBJ2-1; TRBD1 agrees at 9 bases. The CDR3 is 15 amino acids. V trimming: 0 bases; J trimming: 9 bases; junction bases outside the gene matches: 9. Germline V lookup: CDR1 DFQATT, CDR2 SNEGSKA (reference sequence). The CDR3 spells CSARDQNRGQSEQFF. The DNA of the CDR3 is TGCAGTGCTAGAGACCAGAACAGGGGGCAGAGTGAGCAGTTCTTC.

This clonotype was seen many times. This sequence joins TRBV9 and TRBJ1-2; 10 bases are a match to TRBD1. V lost 4 bases to trimming and J lost 4 bases; unmatched junction nucleotides: 13. The CDR3 is made up of 17 amino acids. Germline-derived CDR1 and CDR2 are SGDLS and YYNGEE. CDR3 coding DNA: TGTGCCAGCAGCTCCCCCGGGACAGGGGAGGTCCCCTATGGCTACACCTTC. The encoded protein is CASSSPGTGEVPYGYTF.

The J gene is TRBJ2-3, the V gene TRBV20-1; D call uncertain. V lost 3 bases and J 7 bases, leaving 5 bases between the germline ends. The CDR3 length is 10 residues. CDR1 is DFQATT and CDR2 is SNEGSKA in the germline V gene (reference sequence). CDR3 DNA sequence: TGCAGTGCTAGCCGACATACGCAGTATTTT. This gives the protein CSASRHTQYF.

This clonotype was recorded many times. V usage is TRBV28 and J usage is TRBJ2-7, with D perhaps being TRBD1 or TRBD2 (5 bases each). The CDR3 contains 15 residues. The germline V and J ends were trimmed by 3 bases and 1 base, with 13 bases remaining between them. Germline V gene lookup returns CDR1 MDHEN and CDR2 SYDVKM. In DNA form, the CDR3 reads TGTGCCAGCAGTTTGGGCCGGGGCGCTTCCTACGAGCAGTACTTC. The encoded protein is CASSLGRGASYEQYF.

This rearrangement joins TRBV20-1 to TRBJ1-1; 9 bases map to TRBD1. This CDR3 comprises 15 residues. V lost 5 bases to trimming and J lost 0 bases; unmatched junction nucleotides: 7. Germline values: CDR1 DFQATT, CDR2 SNEGSKA (reference sequence). The CDR3 reads CSAGGTGIMNTEAFF. The CDR3 coding sequence is TGCAGTGCTGGGGGGACAGGGATTATGAACACTGAAGCTTTCTTT.

This clonotype was seen repeatedly, ten times or more. The chain combines TRBV7-3 with TRBJ1-1; D is uncertain. This CDR3 has 14 amino acids. Germline V gene data show CDR1 as SGHTA and CDR2 as FQGTGA. Trimming removed 4 bases at V and 5 bases at J, with 14 bases between. The CDR3 loop is CASSSQPGGTEAFF. Written as DNA, the CDR3 is TGTGCCAGCAGCTCCCAGCCAGGAGGGACTGAAGCTTTCTTT.

Ten or more counts support this clonotype. The genes are TRBV3-1 and TRBJ2-7; D unresolved. The V and J ends lost 6 bases and 6 bases respectively, with 18 bases between them. Germline loops: CDR1 LGHDT, CDR2 YNNKEL (reference sequence). This CDR3 has 14 amino acids. The CDR3 here is CASRAGPKLSEQYF. In DNA form, the CDR3 reads TGTGCCAGCAGGGCCGGGCCAAAGCTATCCGAGCAGTACTTC.

This clonotype was observed a few times. The chain recombines TRBV6-1 with TRBJ2-2, with 14 positions matching TRBD2. Germline loops: CDR1 MNHNS, CDR2 SASEGT. Germline trimming cut 5 bases from V and 7 bases from J; bases unmatched to any gene: 6. This CDR3 has 16 residues. This CDR3 reads CASSSPGLAGVGELFF. The CDR3 nucleotides read TGTGCCAGCAGTTCCCCGGGACTAGCGGGAGTCGGGGAGCTGTTTTTT.

The chain is built from TRBV30 and TRBJ2-7; D is undetermined. The CDR3 has 13 amino acids. CDR1 is GTSNPN, CDR2 SVGIG, per germline (reference sequence). V dropped 0 bases and J dropped 0 bases, with 6 bases sitting between them. The CDR3 is CAWSVLNSYEQYF. Here the CDR3 DNA reads TGTGCCTGGAGTGTACTGAACTCCTACGAGCAGTACTTC.

This clonotype was seen a single time. The chain has TRBV20-1 and TRBJ2-3; 8 positions agree with TRBD2. The CDR3 is 16 amino acids. V trimming: 4 bases; J trimming: 0 bases; junction bases outside the gene matches: 9. Germline V gene data show CDR1 as DFQATT and CDR2 as SNEGSKA (reference sequence). The CDR3 sequence: CSATPLAEISTDTQYF. CDR3 bases: TGCAGTGCTACCCCACTAGCGGAGATTAGCACAGATACGCAGTATTTT.

The rearrangement joins TRBV20-1 to TRBJ2-5; 12 positions agree with TRBD1. The J segment lost 5 bases and the V segment lost 5 bases, leaving 9 bases of the junction unmatched. The CDR3 has 15 amino acids. Germline V gene sequence: CDR1 DFQATT, CDR2 SNEGSKA (reference sequence). Here the CDR3 reads CSAAGGQGAGETQYF. CDR3 sequence (DNA): TGCAGTGCTGCTGGGGGACAGGGGGCTGGGGAGACCCAGTACTTC.

This clonotype has a handful of counts. The germline gene is not matched at one end of the junction; a read error may be the cause. The V gene is TRBV5-4, the J gene TRBJ2-2, with D perhaps being TRBD1 or TRBD2 (5 bases each). CDR3 length: 16 residues. Germline CDR1 is SGHNT and CDR2 is YYREEE (reference sequence). CDR3 in amino acids: CASSPPGPTNTGKLFF. CDR3 DNA: TGTGCCAGCAGCCCGCCGGGACCCACGAACACCGGGAAGCTGTTTTTT.

Ten or more counts support this clonotype. The chain combines TRBV7-8 with TRBJ2-7, with 9 bases matching TRBD1. This CDR3 is 16 amino acids long. Germline assignment: CDR1 SGHVS and CDR2 FQNEAQ. After removal of 1 base from V and 3 bases from J, the junction contained 7 bases not matched to a gene. CDR3 in amino acids: CASSLGGDREHYEQYF. CDR3 sequence (DNA): TGTGCCAGCAGCTTAGGGGGGGACAGGGAGCACTACGAGCAGTACTTC.